These 17 T cell receptor beta chains originate from one sample sequenced in a study of T cell changes during pregnancy in multiple sclerosis. TCRdb keeps only in-frame clones here, not all; method: immunoSEQ multiplex PCR. The sample shows tens of thousands of clones, approximately 92% of them seen only once. The sequenced sample was peripheral blood, obtained after pregnancy. The receptors come from a female donor with multiple sclerosis, enrolled in a pregnancy study.

The chain carries TRBV21-1 and TRBJ2-5; TRBD2, as called in the table, went unchecked against the DNA. TRBV21-1 is described as a pseudogene. This CDR3 contains 16 residues. The CDR3 here is CASSKVRASGVETQYF. The CDR3 bases are TGTGCCAGCAGCAAAGTTAGGGCTAGCGGGGTGGAGACCCAGTACTTC.

A single count supports this clone. The chain carries TRBV19 and TRBJ2-7; 7 nucleotides agree with TRBD2. V shed 5 bases, J shed 6 bases, and the junction held 10 bases outside the gene matches. Germline CDR1 and CDR2: LNHDA and SQIVND (reference sequence). The length of the CDR3 is 14 residues. The CDR3 here is CASSPKSGIREQYF. DNA for the CDR3: TGTGCCAGTAGTCCCAAGAGCGGGATTCGCGAGCAGTACTTC.

The genes are TRBV2 and TRBJ2-7; maybe TRBD1 (6 bases). Germline-derived CDR1 and CDR2 are SNHLY and FYNNEI. Trimming took off 6 bases at V and 3 bases at J, with 15 bases between the two ends. This CDR3 comprises 14 residues. The CDR3 DNA reads as TGTGCCAGCAGGGGAACAGGGATAGTCTACGAGCAGTACTTC. It is translated as CASRGTGIVYEQYF.

V usage is TRBV2 and J usage is TRBJ1-1; D not certain. CDR3 length: 11 residues. V was trimmed by 8 bases and J by 1 base, leaving 5 bases between them. Germline V gene data show CDR1 as SNHLY and CDR2 as FYNNEI. The CDR3 sequence: CASRQNTEAFF. CDR3 DNA sequence: TGTGCCAGCCGACAGAACACTGAAGCTTTCTTT. The whole variable domain, remainder taken from reference TRBV2 and TRBJ1-1, is EPEVTQTPSHQVTQMGQEVILRCVPISNHLYFYWYRQILGQKVEFLVSFYNNEISEKSEIFDDQFSVERPDGSNFTLKIRSTKLEDSAMYFCASRQNTEAFFGQGTRLTVV.

This chain uses TRBV27 with TRBJ1-1, with D possibly being TRBD1 (5 bases). CDR1 and CDR2 from the germline V gene are MNHEY and SMNVEV (reference sequence). Trimming cost V 4 bases and J 5 bases, with 14 bases left between them. This CDR3 has 14 amino acids. Written as DNA, the CDR3 is TGTGCCAGCAGTTCGCCTCTCCGGGGGACTGAAGCTTTCTTT. It is translated as CASSSPLRGTEAFF.

The J gene is TRBJ2-7, the V gene TRBV25-1, with D perhaps matching TRBD2 (5 bases). V shed 3 bases and J shed 0 bases, with 6 bases lying between them. CDR3 length: 13 residues. The germline V gene encodes CDR1 MGHDK and CDR2 SYGVNS. Written as DNA, the CDR3 is TGTGCCAGCAGTGAGGGAGCCTCCTACGAGCAGTACTTC. Amino acids: CASSEGASYEQYF.

The rearrangement joins TRBV27 to TRBJ2-7; possibly TRBD1 for D (5 bases). Germline lookup yields CDR1 MNHEY and CDR2 SMNVEV (reference sequence). CDR3 size: 15 residues. The V end lost 3 bases, the J end lost 2 bases, and 14 bases lay between the germline ends. Here the CDR3 DNA reads TGTGCCAGCAGTTTCCTGGGGCAGGAGACCTACGAGCAGTACTTC. Residues: CASSFLGQETYEQYF.

The chain joins TRBV7-9 to TRBJ2-5; 10 nucleotides align to TRBD1. CDR1 is SEHNR and CDR2 is FQNEAQ in the germline V gene (reference sequence). V shed 1 base and J 4 bases; nucleotides not matched to a gene: 12. This CDR3 is 18 amino acids long. The CDR3 DNA reads as TGTGCCAGCAGCTTAGGCTGGACAGGGGGTCGGGTTGGAGAGACCCAGTACTTC. It yields the protein CASSLGWTGGRVGETQYF.

This sequence joins TRBV7-3 and TRBJ2-5, with a tentative D call TRBD1 (5 bases). V was shortened by 5 bases and J by 5 bases, with 18 bases between the two germline ends. Germline CDR1 is SGHTA and CDR2 is FQGTGA. The CDR3 sequence is 15 residues long. CDR3 bases: TGTGCCAGCAGCCCCGAGGCGGCCAGGGCGGAGACCCAGTACTTC. Encoded protein: CASSPEAARAETQYF.

The rearrangement uses TRBV5-8 and TRBJ1-5; possible D gene TRBD1, 6 bases. Per the germline V gene, CDR1 is SGHTS and CDR2 is YDEGEE. Trimming took 4 bases from V and 7 from J, leaving 15 bases between them. The CDR3 contains 14 residues. CDR3 sequence: CASSVAGQWQPQHF. CDR3 nucleotide sequence: TGTGCCAGCAGCGTAGCGGGACAATGGCAGCCCCAGCATTTT.

This chain links TRBV6-6 with TRBJ2-4; D remains ambiguous. Germline V gene lookup returns CDR1 MNHNY and CDR2 SVGAGI (reference sequence). With 2 bases removed from V and 2 bases from J, the gap between germline ends came to 13 bases. The CDR3 covers 16 residues. The DNA for the CDR3 is TGTGCCAGCAGTTACGGTGTCTACTCTACCAAAAACATTCAGTACTTC. Translated: CASSYGVYSTKNIQYF.

The chain recombines TRBV18 with TRBJ2-5; 7 bases are shared with TRBD1. This CDR3 is built from 15 residues. Germline V lookup: CDR1 KGHSH, CDR2 LQKENI. The J segment lost 1 base and the V segment lost 1 base, leaving 3 bases of the junction unmatched. CDR3 DNA: TGTGCCAGCTCACCACAGACAGGGCTCCAAGAGACCCAGTACTTC. This translates into CASSPQTGLQETQYF.

The rearrangement links TRBV6-6 to TRBJ2-7; weak D call: TRBD2 (6 bases). V gave up 5 bases and J gave up 4 bases, with 12 bases separating them. Germline CDR1 reads MNHNY; CDR2 reads SVGAGI (reference sequence). The CDR3 runs to 13 residues. The DNA for the CDR3 is TGTGCCAGCAGTCTACCTCGGGGGTACGAGCAGTACTTC. This translates into CASSLPRGYEQYF.

V is TRBV6-5 and J is TRBJ2-6; TRBD1 might be the D (6 bases). V was pared by 4 bases and J by 3 bases, with 7 bases between. The CDR3 has 14 amino acids. The V gene's germline CDR1 is MNHEY and CDR2 SVGAGI. The CDR3: CASSSGDGANVLTF. The CDR3 coding sequence is TGTGCCAGCAGTTCAGGGGATGGGGCCAACGTCCTGACTTTC.

The chain has TRBV10-3 and TRBJ2-5, with 9 bases matching TRBD1. This CDR3 contains 12 residues. Germline CDR1 and CDR2: ENHRY and SYGVKD. Trimming took 11 bases from V and 4 from J; bases not matched to a gene: 5. DNA for the CDR3: TGTGCCTCAACAGGGGGCGCAGAGACCCAGTACTTC. It is translated as CASTGGAETQYF.

CDR3 DNA sequence: TGTGCCAGCAGTGAAGCGCTTCCCGCGTCCCTTTTATACAATGAGCAGTTCTTC. Its protein is CASSEALPASLLYNEQFF. The chain carries TRBV2 and TRBJ2-1, with D hard to call. The CDR3 runs 18 residues. V was clipped by 0 bases and J by 4 bases, with 19 bases between them. CDR1 and CDR2 from the germline V gene are SNHLY and FYNNEI.

This chain links TRBV5-1 with TRBJ1-1; tentatively, D is TRBD1 (6 bases). Germline CDR1 SGHRS, CDR2 YFSETQ. The V end lost 4 bases, the J end lost 10 bases, and 17 bases lay between the germline ends. CDR3 length equals 13 residues. DNA of the CDR3: TGCGCCAGCAGCCCTGAATACAGGGCGGGAGCTTTCTTT. Residues: CASSPEYRAGAFF.